A selection of T cell receptor beta chains follows, all from one sample in a study of OX40 agonist ivuxolimab in advanced cancers. The repertoire was sequenced with immunoSEQ multiplex PCR; TCRdb's copy has only in-frame clones and lacks some. The table has about 73,000 clones, about 88% seen once. The sample was CD4+ or CD8+ T cells sorted from blood, taken in a trial of the OX40 agonist ivuxolimab. The receptors derive from an adult with an advanced solid tumor such as melanoma, head and neck, liver or kidney cancer. Both conserved end residues are part of each CDR3. The D gene is left open where the match is weak. Size values are once, few and many counts, or a class for expanded clones, and some rows have none.

v_gene	j_gene	d_gene	abundance	CDR3nt	CDR3aa
TRBV7-2	TRBJ1-4	NA	NA	TGTGCCAGCAGCTTAATAAAGCTGGGTCTAGGTGAAAAACTGTTTTTT	CASSLIKLGLGEKLFF
TRBV5-4	TRBJ2-1	NA	few	TGTGCCAGCAGCTCCGGAAGGCGGGGACCTTACAATGAGCAGTTCTTC	CASSSGRRGPYNEQFF
TRBV19	TRBJ2-3	TRBD1	NA	TGTGCCAGTAGCCGCCGGGACAGCAGCACAGATACGCAGTATTTT	CASSRRDSSTDTQYF
TRBV6-5	TRBJ1-3	NA	NA	TGTGCCAGCAGTTACAGCGCGCAGTACTCTGGAAACACCATATATTTT	CASSYSAQYSGNTIYF
TRBV27	TRBJ1-1	NA	NA	TGTGCCAGCAGTTTAGGGGCGGGGGCGAACACTGAAGCTTTCTTT	CASSLGAGANTEAFF
TRBV5-6	TRBJ2-5	NA	NA	TGTGCCAGCAGCTTGGTCGGACAACAAGAGACCCAGTACTTC	CASSLVGQQETQYF
TRBV10-3	TRBJ1-4	TRBD1	once	TGTGCCATCGGTACAGGGGATGGTGAAAAACTGTTTTTT	CAIGTGDGEKLFF
TRBV14	TRBJ2-7	NA	NA	TGTGCCAGCAGCCAAGATTTGGGCTACGAGCAGTACTTC	CASSQDLGYEQYF
TRBV9	TRBJ2-2	NA	NA	TGTGCCAGCAGCCCCACGTCTAGCGACCGCACCGGGGAGCTGTTTTTT	CASSPTSSDRTGELFF
TRBV2	TRBJ1-5	NA	few	TGTGCCAGCAGAGGACTGAATCAGCCCCAGCATTTT	CASRGLNQPQHF
TRBV13	TRBJ1-2	NA	NA	TGTGCCAGCAGCCCCAGGTCGATCTATGGCTACACCTTC	CASSPRSIYGYTF
TRBV2	TRBJ1-5	NA	NA	TGTGCCAGCCGCCGGCCAGGCCTGGATCAGCCCCAGCATTTT	CASRRPGLDQPQHF
TRBV11-3	TRBJ2-4	TRBD2	NA	TGTGCCAGCAGCTTAAAGGGACTAGCGGGGGAGCTAGCCAAAAACATTCAGTACTTC	CASSLKGLAGELAKNIQYF
TRBV6-6	TRBJ2-1	NA	few	TGTGCCAGCAGTTGGGTTTACAATGAGCAGTTCTTC	CASSWVYNEQFF
TRBV7-9	TRBJ1-2	NA	NA	TGTGCCAGCAGCTTAGGGTCCCTAGGCTACACCTTC	CASSLGSLGYTF
TRBV6-4	TRBJ1-6	NA	NA	TGTGCCAGCAGTGACAGGGACTCGAATTCACCCCTCCACTTT	CASSDRDSNSPLHF
TRBV6-5	TRBJ2-7	NA	NA	TGTGCCAGCAGTTACAGGGACTCCTACGAGCAGTACTTC	CASSYRDSYEQYF
TRBV7-2	TRBJ1-2	TRBD1	few	TGTGCCAGCAGCTTAGAGGGGACAGGGGATCTTGGGGGCTACACCTTC	CASSLEGTGDLGGYTF
TRBV11-2	TRBJ2-3	TRBD2	NA	TGTGCCAGCAGCTTTCGACTAGCTTCGACAGATACGCAGTATTTT	CASSFRLASTDTQYF
TRBV11-1	TRBJ2-1	NA	NA	TGTGCCAGCAGCTTCGGTTCCCCAAATACTGAGCAGTTCTTC	CASSFGSPNTEQFF
TRBV5-1	TRBJ1-5	NA	NA	TGCGCCAGCAGCTTGGGAGAGGGATGGGGTCAGCCCCAGCATTTT	CASSLGEGWGQPQHF
TRBV14	TRBJ1-6	NA	NA	TGTGCCAGCAGCCCTCTCGGGGGAGGGTATAATTCACCCCTCCACTTT	CASSPLGGGYNSPLHF
TRBV19	TRBJ2-1	NA	NA	TGTGCCAGTAGGGGGGGGCCTAGCGCGAGCTCCTACAATGAGCAGTTCTTC	CASRGGPSASSYNEQFF
TRBV7-9	TRBJ1-1	NA	NA	TGTGCCAGCAGCTTTAAGGACACTGAAGCTTTCTTT	CASSFKDTEAFF
TRBV13	TRBJ1-1	NA	NA	TGTGCCAGCAGCTTGTACGGGGAGGACACTGAAGCTTTCTTT	CASSLYGEDTEAFF
TRBV5-8	TRBJ1-5	NA	NA	TGTGCCAGCAGCTTTCCGGGTCAGCCCCAGCATTTT	CASSFPGQPQHF
TRBV19	TRBJ1-3	NA	NA	TGTGCCAGTAGTCTCGGAGGTACTGGAAACACCATATATTTT	CASSLGGTGNTIYF
TRBV4-2	TRBJ1-5	NA	NA	TGTGCCAGCAGCCAAGTACCGGCAGAATATCAGCCCCAGCATTTT	CASSQVPAEYQPQHF
TRBV7-3	TRBJ2-1	NA	once	TGTGCCAGCAGGGGCGGGAATTACAATGAGCAGTTCTTC	CASRGGNYNEQFF
TRBV6-1	TRBJ1-2	NA	NA	TGTGCCAGCAGTGAAGTAAGTGGACAGTCTAACTATGGCTACACCTTC	CASSEVSGQSNYGYTF
TRBV6-1	TRBJ2-3	TRBD2	once	TGTGCCAGCAGTGGGACGTTTTTGTCTAGCGGGGCAGATACGCAGTATTTT	CASSGTFLSSGADTQYF
TRBV4-2	TRBJ1-2	NA	NA	TGTGCCAGCAGCCAAGATCCGGGTTTAGGACAGCTGGGCTATGGCTACACCTTC	CASSQDPGLGQLGYGYTF
TRBV9	TRBJ2-3	NA	NA	TGTGCCAGCAGCGTATTAAGACGAGCTAGCACAGATACGCAGTATTTT	CASSVLRRASTDTQYF
TRBV6-5	TRBJ2-7	NA	few	TGTGCCAGCAGCCCCAGCGGAGGTGGGAACTACGAGCAGTACTTC	CASSPSGGGNYEQYF
TRBV25-1	TRBJ2-7	NA	NA	TGTGCCAGCAGTGAAAGGGCCTACGAGCAGTACTTC	CASSERAYEQYF
TRBV16	TRBJ2-1	NA	NA	TGTGCCAGCAGCCAACAGCGGTACAATGAGCAGTTCTTC	CASSQQRYNEQFF
TRBV27	TRBJ1-1	NA	NA	TGTGCCAGCAGTTTAAATGGGGACTTTCTGAACACTGAAGCTTTCTTT	CASSLNGDFLNTEAFF
TRBV7-2	TRBJ2-1	TRBD2	NA	TGTGCCAGCAGGCCACTAGCGGGGGGGCGTCAAGGGGATGAGCAGTTCTTC	CASRPLAGGRQGDEQFF
TRBV7-2	TRBJ2-7	NA	NA	TGTGCCAGCAGCTTAGGGACAGCTACCTACGAGCAGTACTTC	CASSLGTATYEQYF
TRBV7-3	TRBJ2-1	TRBD2	few	TGTGCCAGCAGCTCCGGACTAGCGGGAGGTAATGAGCAGTTCTTC	CASSSGLAGGNEQFF
TRBV19	TRBJ2-7	TRBD2	few	TGTGCCAGTAAACCCGGCGGGAGCGACTACGAGCAGTACTTC	CASKPGGSDYEQYF
TRBV5-5	TRBJ1-1	NA	NA	TGTGCCAGCAGCTTGCTGGACAGGAACACTGAAGCTTTCTTT	CASSLLDRNTEAFF
TRBV14	TRBJ2-2	NA	NA	TGTGCCAGCAGCCAATCAAGGTCCGGGGAGCTGTTTTTT	CASSQSRSGELFF
TRBV2	TRBJ1-1	NA	NA	TGTGCCAGCAGTGAATTTTGGCCGTCGAACACTGAAGCTTTCTTT	CASSEFWPSNTEAFF
TRBV6-5	TRBJ2-5	TRBD1	NA	TGTGCCAGCAGTTACTCGGGACAGCGGGAGACCCAGTACTTC	CASSYSGQRETQYF
TRBV30	TRBJ2-2	NA	NA	TGTGCCTGGGGCAAACAACTGACTAATACCGGGGAGCTGTTTTTT	CAWGKQLTNTGELFF
TRBV20-1	TRBJ2-5	NA	NA	TGCAGTGCTAGTCCCGGGACCCAGTACTTC	CSASPGTQYF
TRBV7-3	TRBJ2-2	NA	many	TGTGCCAGCAGCTTATCTGCAGGGGGGACCACCGGGGAGCTGTTTTTT	CASSLSAGGTTGELFF